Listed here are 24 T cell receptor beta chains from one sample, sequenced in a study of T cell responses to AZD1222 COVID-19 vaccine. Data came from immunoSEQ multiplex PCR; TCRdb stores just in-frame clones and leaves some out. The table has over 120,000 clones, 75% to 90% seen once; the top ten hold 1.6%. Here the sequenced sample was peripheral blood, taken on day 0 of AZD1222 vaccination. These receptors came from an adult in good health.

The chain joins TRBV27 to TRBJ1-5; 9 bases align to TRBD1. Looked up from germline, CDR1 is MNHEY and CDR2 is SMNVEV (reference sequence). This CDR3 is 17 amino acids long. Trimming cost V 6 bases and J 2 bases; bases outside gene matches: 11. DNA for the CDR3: TGTGCCAGCAGCCGGGACAGGGTATCTGGAGGCAATCAGCCCCAGCATTTT. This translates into CASSRDRVSGGNQPQHF.

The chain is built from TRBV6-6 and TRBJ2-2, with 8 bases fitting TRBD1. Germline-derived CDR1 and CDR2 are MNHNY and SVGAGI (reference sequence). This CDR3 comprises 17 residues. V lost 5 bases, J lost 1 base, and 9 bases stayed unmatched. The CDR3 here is CASSRTGNGLNTGELFF. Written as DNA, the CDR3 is TGTGCCAGCAGTCGGACAGGGAACGGCTTGAACACCGGGGAGCTGTTTTTT.

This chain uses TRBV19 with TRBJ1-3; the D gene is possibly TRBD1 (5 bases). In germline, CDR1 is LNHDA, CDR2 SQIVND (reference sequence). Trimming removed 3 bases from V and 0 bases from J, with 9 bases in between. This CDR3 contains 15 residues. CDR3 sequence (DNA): TGTGCCAGTAGTATGGCAGGGCTCTCTGGAAACACCATATATTTT. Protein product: CASSMAGLSGNTIYF.

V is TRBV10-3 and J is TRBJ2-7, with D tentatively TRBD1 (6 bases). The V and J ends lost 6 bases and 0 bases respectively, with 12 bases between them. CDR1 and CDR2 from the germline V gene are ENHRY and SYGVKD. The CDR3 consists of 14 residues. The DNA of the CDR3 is TGTGCCATCAGGGAGCAGGGGAACTCCTACGAGCAGTACTTC. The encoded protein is CAIREQGNSYEQYF.

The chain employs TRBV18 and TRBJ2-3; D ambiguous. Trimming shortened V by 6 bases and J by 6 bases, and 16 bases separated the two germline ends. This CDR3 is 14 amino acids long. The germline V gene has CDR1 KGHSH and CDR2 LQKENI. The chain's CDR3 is CASSESSVLDTQYF. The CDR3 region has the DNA TGTGCCAGCTCCGAGAGTAGTGTCCTTGATACGCAGTATTTT.

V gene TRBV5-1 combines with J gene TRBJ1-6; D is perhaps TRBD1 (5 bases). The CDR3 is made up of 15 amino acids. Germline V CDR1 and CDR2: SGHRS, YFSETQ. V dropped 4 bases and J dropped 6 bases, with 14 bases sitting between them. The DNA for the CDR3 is TGCGCCAGCAGCCTGGAGCCCGGGGCTAATTCACCCCTCCACTTT. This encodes CASSLEPGANSPLHF.

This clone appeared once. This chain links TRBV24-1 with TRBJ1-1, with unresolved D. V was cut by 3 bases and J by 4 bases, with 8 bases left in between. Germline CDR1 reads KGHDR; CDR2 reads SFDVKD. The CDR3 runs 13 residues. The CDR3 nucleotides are TGTGCCACCAGTGATCCCAGATTCACTGAAGCTTTCTTT. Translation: CATSDPRFTEAFF.

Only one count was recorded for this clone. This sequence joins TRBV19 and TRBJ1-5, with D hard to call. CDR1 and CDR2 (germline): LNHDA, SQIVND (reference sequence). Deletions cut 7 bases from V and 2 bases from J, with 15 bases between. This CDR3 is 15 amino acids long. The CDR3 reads CASTTGSLGNQPQHF. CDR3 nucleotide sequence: TGTGCCAGTACCACCGGGTCCCTGGGCAATCAGCCCCAGCATTTT.

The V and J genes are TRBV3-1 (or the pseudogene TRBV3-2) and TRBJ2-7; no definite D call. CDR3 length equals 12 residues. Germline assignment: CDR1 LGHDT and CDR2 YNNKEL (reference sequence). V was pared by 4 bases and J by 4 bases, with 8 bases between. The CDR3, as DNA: TGTGCCAGCAGCCGGGTTGATTACGAGCAGTACTTC. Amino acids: CASSRVDYEQYF.

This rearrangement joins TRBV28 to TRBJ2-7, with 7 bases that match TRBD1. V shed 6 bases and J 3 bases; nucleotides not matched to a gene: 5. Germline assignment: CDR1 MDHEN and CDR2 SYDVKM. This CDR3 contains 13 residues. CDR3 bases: TGTGCCAGCAGGACGACAGGGCGCTACGAGCAGTACTTC. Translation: CASRTTGRYEQYF. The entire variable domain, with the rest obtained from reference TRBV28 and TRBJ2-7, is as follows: DVKVTQSSRYLVKRTGEKVFLECVQDMDHENMFWYRQDPGLGLRLIYFSYDVKMKEKGDIPEGYSVSREKKERFSLILESASTNQTSMYLCASRTTGRYEQYFGPGTRLTVT.

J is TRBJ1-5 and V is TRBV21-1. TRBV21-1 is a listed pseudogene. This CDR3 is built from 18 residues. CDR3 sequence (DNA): TGTGCCAGCAGCCCTCTCATGGCAGGACCGGGCGCTGATCAGCCCCAGCATTTT. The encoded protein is CASSPLMAGPGADQPQHF.

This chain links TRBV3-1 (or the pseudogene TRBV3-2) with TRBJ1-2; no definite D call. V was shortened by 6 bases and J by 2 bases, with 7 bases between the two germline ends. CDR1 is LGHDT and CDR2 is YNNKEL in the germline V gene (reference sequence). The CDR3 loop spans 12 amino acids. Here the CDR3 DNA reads TGTGCCAGCAGGAACGCCAACTATGGCTACACCTTC. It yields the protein CASRNANYGYTF.

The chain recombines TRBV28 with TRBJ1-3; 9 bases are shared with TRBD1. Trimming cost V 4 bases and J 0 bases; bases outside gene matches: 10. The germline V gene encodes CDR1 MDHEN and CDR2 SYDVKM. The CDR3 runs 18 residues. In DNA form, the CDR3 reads TGTGCCAGCAGTTCCCCCTACAGGGGGCTGAGCTCTGGAAACACCATATATTTT. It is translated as CASSSPYRGLSSGNTIYF.

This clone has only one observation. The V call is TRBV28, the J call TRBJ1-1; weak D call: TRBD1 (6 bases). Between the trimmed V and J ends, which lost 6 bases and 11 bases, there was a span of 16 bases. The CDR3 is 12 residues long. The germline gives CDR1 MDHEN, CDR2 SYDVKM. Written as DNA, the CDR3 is TGTGCCAGCAGACGAACAGGGAGTGAGGCTTTCTTT. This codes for CASRRTGSEAFF. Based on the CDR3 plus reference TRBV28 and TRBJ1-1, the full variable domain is DVKVTQSSRYLVKRTGEKVFLECVQDMDHENMFWYRQDPGLGLRLIYFSYDVKMKEKGDIPEGYSVSREKKERFSLILESASTNQTSMYLCASRRTGSEAFFGQGTRLTVV.

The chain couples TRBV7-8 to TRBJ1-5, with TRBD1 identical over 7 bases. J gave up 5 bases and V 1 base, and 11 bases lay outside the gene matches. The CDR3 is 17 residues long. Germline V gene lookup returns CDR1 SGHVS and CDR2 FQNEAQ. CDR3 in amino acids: CASSLVDRGQVHQPQHF. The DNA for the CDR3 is TGTGCCAGCAGCTTAGTCGATCGTGGACAGGTCCATCAGCCCCAGCATTTT.

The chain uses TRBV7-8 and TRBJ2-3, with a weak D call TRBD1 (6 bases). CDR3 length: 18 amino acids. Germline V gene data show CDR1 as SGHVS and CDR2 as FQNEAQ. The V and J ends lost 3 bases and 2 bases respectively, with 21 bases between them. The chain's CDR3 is CASSFTRDKLFDTDTQYF. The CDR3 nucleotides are TGTGCCAGCAGCTTCACACGGGACAAATTGTTTGACACAGATACGCAGTATTTT.

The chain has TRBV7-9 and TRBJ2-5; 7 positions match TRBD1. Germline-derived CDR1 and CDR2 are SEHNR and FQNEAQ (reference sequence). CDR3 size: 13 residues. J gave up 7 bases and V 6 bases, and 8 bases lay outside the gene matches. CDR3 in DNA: TGTGCCAGCAGGGATGGGACAGTTGGGACCCAGTACTTC. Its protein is CASRDGTVGTQYF.

The CDR3 DNA reads TGTGCCAGCAGTTCAGCCTATCAGCCCCAGCATTTT. It translates to CASSSAYQPQHF. This chain links TRBV12-3 or TRBV12-4 with TRBJ1-5; D is ambiguous. The germline V and J ends were trimmed by 4 bases and 5 bases, with 6 bases remaining between them. The CDR3 consists of 12 residues.

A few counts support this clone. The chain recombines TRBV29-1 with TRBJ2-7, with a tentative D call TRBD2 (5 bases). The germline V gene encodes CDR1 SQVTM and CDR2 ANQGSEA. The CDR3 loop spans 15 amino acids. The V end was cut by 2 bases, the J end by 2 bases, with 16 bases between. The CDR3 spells CSVERVDTGTYEQYF. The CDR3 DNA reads TGCAGCGTTGAAAGAGTTGACACCGGGACCTACGAGCAGTACTTC.

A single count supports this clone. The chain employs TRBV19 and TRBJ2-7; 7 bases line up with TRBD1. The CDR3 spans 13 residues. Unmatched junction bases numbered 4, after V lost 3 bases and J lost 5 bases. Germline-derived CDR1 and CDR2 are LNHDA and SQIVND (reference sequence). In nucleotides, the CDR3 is TGTGCCAGTAGTATCTTCCAGGGGGACGAGCAGTACTTC. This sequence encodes CASSIFQGDEQYF. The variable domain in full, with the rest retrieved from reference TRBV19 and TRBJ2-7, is DGGITQSPKYLFRKEGQNVTLSCEQNLNHDAMYWYRQDPGQGLRLIYYSQIVNDFQKGDIAEGYSVSREKKESFPLTVTSAQKNPTAFYLCASSIFQGDEQYFGPGTRLTVT.

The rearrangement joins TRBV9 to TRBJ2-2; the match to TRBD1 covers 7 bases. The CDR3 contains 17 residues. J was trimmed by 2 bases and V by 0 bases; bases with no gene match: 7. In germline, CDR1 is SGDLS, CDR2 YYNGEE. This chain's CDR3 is CASSVDVGQLNTGELFF. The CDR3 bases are TGTGCCAGCAGCGTAGACGTGGGACAGTTAAACACCGGGGAGCTGTTTTTT.

The CDR3: CASSHRGGTGGFNEQYF. CDR3 nucleotide sequence: TGTGCCAGCAGTCATAGAGGGGGGACAGGGGGCTTCAACGAGCAGTACTTC. The genes are TRBV7-8 and TRBJ2-7; TRBD1 matches 12 bases. CDR3 length: 17 residues. V dropped 6 bases and J dropped 5; count of bases not matched to a gene: 14. In germline, CDR1 is SGHVS, CDR2 FQNEAQ.

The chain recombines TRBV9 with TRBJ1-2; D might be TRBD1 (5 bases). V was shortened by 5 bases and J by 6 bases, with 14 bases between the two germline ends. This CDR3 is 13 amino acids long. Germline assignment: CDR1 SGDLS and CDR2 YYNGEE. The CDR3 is CASSLGRGDGYTF. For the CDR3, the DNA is TGTGCCAGCAGTTTGGGCCGAGGGGATGGCTACACCTTC.

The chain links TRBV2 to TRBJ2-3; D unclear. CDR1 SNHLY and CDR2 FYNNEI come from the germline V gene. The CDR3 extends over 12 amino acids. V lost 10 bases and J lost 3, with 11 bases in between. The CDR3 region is CATHKLTDTQYF. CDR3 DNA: TGTGCCACCCACAAACTAACAGATACGCAGTATTTT. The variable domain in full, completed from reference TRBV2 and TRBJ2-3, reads EPEVTQTPSHQVTQMGQEVILRCVPISNHLYFYWYRQILGQKVEFLVSFYNNEISEKSEIFDDQFSVERPDGSNFTLKIRSTKLEDSAMYFCATHKLTDTQYFGPGTRLTVL.